These 10 T cell receptor beta chains came from one sample sequenced in a study of T cell changes during pregnancy in multiple sclerosis (dated by TCRdb to between 2018 and 2021). The method was the immunoSEQ multiplex PCR assay. TCRdb's version of the immuneACCESS table is confined to in-frame rearrangements and falls short of the full clone set. An unresolved V gene accounts for under half of the shortfall where checked; the remainder is of unknown origin. The sample has under 80,000 clones on record, around 92% of them singletons. Of the sample, approximately 2.4% falls within the top ten clones. The material sequenced was peripheral blood, taken before pregnancy. Receptors were obtained from a female donor with multiple sclerosis, enrolled in a pregnancy study.

This chain connects TRBV5-8 to TRBJ2-7, with 13 bases fitting TRBD2. The CDR3 contains 16 residues. CDR1 SGHTS and CDR2 YDEGEE come from the germline V gene. V lost 4 bases, J lost 1 base, and 5 bases stayed unmatched. CDR3 sequence reads: CASSAGLAGESYEQYF. CDR3 sequence (DNA): TGTGCCAGCAGCGCCGGACTAGCGGGAGAGTCCTACGAGCAGTACTTC.

V usage is TRBV4-1 and J usage is TRBJ2-3, with D perhaps matching TRBD2 (5 bases). The CDR3 has 15 amino acids. Trimming removed 1 base at V and 5 bases at J, with 13 bases between. Germline assignment: CDR1 MGHRA and CDR2 YSYEKL. The CDR3 sequence is CASSQGASPVDTQYF. The DNA for the CDR3 is TGCGCCAGCAGCCAAGGGGCTAGCCCTGTAGATACGCAGTATTTT.

V is TRBV10-3 and J is TRBJ2-1; D unresolved. V lost 1 base, J lost 8 bases, and 9 bases lay in between. CDR3 length: 13 amino acids. From germline, CDR1 is ENHRY and CDR2 SYGVKD. The CDR3 sequence: CAISELGEDEQFF. Written as DNA, the CDR3 is TGTGCCATCAGTGAGTTAGGTGAGGATGAGCAGTTCTTC.

CDR3 coding DNA: TGCGCCAGCAGATCCCCGGACAGGGGAAAGAAAGCTTTCTTT. It encodes CASRSPDRGKKAFF. The rearrangement links TRBV5-1 to TRBJ1-1; 9 bases align to TRBD1. With 5 bases clipped from V and 9 bases from J, the junction kept 11 bases outside the gene matches. The CDR3 extends over 14 amino acids. Germline CDR1 SGHRS, CDR2 YFSETQ.

This clone was picked up a small number of times. This chain uses TRBV18 with TRBJ2-2; 7 positions agree with TRBD2. The CDR3 runs to 16 residues. The V gene's germline CDR1 is KGHSH and CDR2 LQKENI. The V and J ends lost 3 bases and 0 bases, in that order; junction bases with no gene match: 4. CDR3 loop: CASSPQRGPNTGELFF. The DNA of the CDR3 is TGTGCCAGCTCACCGCAGCGGGGCCCGAACACCGGGGAGCTGTTTTTT. Complete variable domain (other parts from reference TRBV18 and TRBJ2-2): NAGVMQNPRHLVRRRGQEARLRCSPMKGHSHVYWYRQLPEEGLKFMVYLQKENIIDESGMPKERFSAEFPKEGPSILRIQQVVRGDSAAYFCASSPQRGPNTGELFFGEGSRLTVL.

The chain's CDR3 is CASSLMYRTTGELFF. In DNA, the CDR3 is TGTGCCAGCAGTTTAATGTACAGGACCACCGGGGAGCTGTTTTTT. This chain joins TRBV28 and TRBJ2-2; D is possibly TRBD1 (5 bases). Trimming removed 2 bases from V and 4 bases from J, with 11 bases in between. The germline V gene encodes CDR1 MDHEN and CDR2 SYDVKM. This CDR3 comprises 15 residues.

The chain employs TRBV7-9 and TRBJ2-4; a weak D match, TRBD2 (6 bases). The germline gives CDR1 SEHNR, CDR2 FQNEAQ (reference sequence). Trimming stripped 1 base from V and 7 bases from J, with 11 bases between. CDR3 length: 14 amino acids. In nucleotides, the CDR3 is TGTGCCAGCAGCTTAGATGGAGGGAGGAACATTCAGTACTTC. The encoded protein is CASSLDGGRNIQYF.

The V and J genes are TRBV11-1 and TRBJ2-5; 9 nucleotides agree with TRBD1. There are 15 residues in the CDR3. The V gene's germline CDR1 is SGHAT and CDR2 FQDESV (reference sequence). V lost 5 bases to trimming and J lost 9 bases; unmatched junction nucleotides: 13. CDR3 sequence reads: CASSGGTGLSGAQYF. CDR3 sequence (DNA): TGTGCCAGCAGCGGTGGGACAGGGCTTTCGGGGGCCCAGTACTTC.

The chain recombines TRBV7-3 with TRBJ2-2; 7 bases are a match to TRBD2. CDR1 and CDR2 (germline): SGHTA, FQGTGA. The CDR3 runs 15 residues. J gave up 2 bases and V 5 bases, and 5 bases lay outside the gene matches. The CDR3 coding sequence is TGTGCCAGCAGCCCTGGACTAGTAAACACCGGGGAGCTGTTTTTT. Its translation is CASSPGLVNTGELFF.

The chain combines TRBV19 with TRBJ1-2, with 9 nucleotides matching TRBD1. From germline, CDR1 is LNHDA and CDR2 SQIVND (reference sequence). The CDR3 extends over 15 amino acids. Germline trimming cut 3 bases from V and 2 bases from J; bases unmatched to any gene: 4. The CDR3 DNA sequence: TGTGCCAGTAGTATTCGACAGGGGGAAAACTATGGCTACACCTTC. Its translation is CASSIRQGENYGYTF.